Listed below are T cell receptor beta chains from one sample, sequenced in a study of T cells in Graves' hyperthyroidism and ophthalmopathy. TCRdb used MiXCR to reprocess the multiplex PCR reads, holding one entry per CDR3 protein. The sample includes hundreds of thousands of distinct CDR3 sequences, approximately 13% of them seen just once. The specimen sequenced was blood. All receptors come from a woman younger than 35 with Graves' hyperthyroidism. CDR3s include the opening cysteine and the closing phenylalanine or tryptophan. Each record gives: V gene, J gene, CDR3 protein.

TRBV20-1	TRBJ2-1	CSAWPRGTGSSSYNEQFF
TRBV6-1	TRBJ2-7	CAAALGGGSSYEQYF
TRBV7-6	TRBJ2-2	CASSYGSGTGELFF
TRBV6-1	TRBJ1-2	CASSWRQGRGYGYTF
TRBV20-1	TRBJ1-5	CSARAPLAIGGNQPQHF
TRBV4-1	TRBJ1-6	CASSRRGVRSPLHF
TRBV15	TRBJ2-3	CATSRSYGLEDTQYF
TRBV2	TRBJ1-5	CASSDGGLQHF
TRBV28	TRBJ2-1	CASKPGWSLNEQFF
TRBV4-2	TRBJ2-7	CASEGDYEQYF
TRBV4-1	TRBJ1-5	CASSQDGTVGQPQHF
TRBV5-1	TRBJ1-2	CASSLALTGFGYGYTF
TRBV7-8	TRBJ2-5	CASSSHWLAGEETQYF
TRBV12-3/TRBV12-4	TRBJ1-1	CASSEGTPEAFF
TRBV20-1	TRBJ1-1	CSANAGGTEAFF
TRBV6-1	TRBJ1-1	CASSEGAGGNTEAFF
TRBV6-1	TRBJ2-4	CASRPGAGAKNIQYF
TRBV11-1	TRBJ2-2	CASSLWFRVENTGELFF
TRBV7-3	TRBJ2-1	CASSPRAGIYNEQFF
TRBV4-1	TRBJ2-1	CASSQSRVLEQFF
TRBV5-1	TRBJ1-1	CASRATGPNTEAFF
TRBV12-3/TRBV12-4	TRBJ2-1	CASSPSLRSGGNEQFF